This entry lists 32 T cell receptor beta chains sequenced from one sample in a study of cytomegalovirus exposure and HLA in healthy donors. The PCR had 60 Vbeta and 13 Jbeta primers. The protocol was immunoSEQ multiplex PCR, while the TCRdb copy is restricted to in-frame clones and leaves out a portion. The data contain around 95,000 clones, roughly 80% of them singletons. Specimen: PBMCs. These receptors all stem from a man aged 25-45 years in good health and CMV-seropositive.

The V call is TRBV9, the J call TRBJ2-2; 8 nucleotides match TRBD2. In germline, CDR1 is SGDLS, CDR2 YYNGEE. The junction had 5 bases not matched to a gene; V was cut back by 5 bases and J by 2 bases. This CDR3 comprises 15 residues. The CDR3 nucleotides read TGTGCCAGCAGAGGAGGACTAGCAAACACCGGGGAGCTGTTTTTT. Translated, it gives CASRGGLANTGELFF. Complete variable domain (other parts from reference TRBV9 and TRBJ2-2): DSGVTQTPKHLITATGQRVTLRCSPRSGDLSVYWYQQSLDQGLQFLIQYYNGEERAKGNILERFSAQQFPDLHSELNLSSLELGDSALYFCASRGGLANTGELFFGEGSRLTVL.

V gene TRBV7-9 combines with J gene TRBJ1-5; possibly TRBD1 for D (6 bases). Trimming left V 3 bases short and J 0 bases short, with 15 bases between. The length of the CDR3 is 17 residues. Germline V gene sequence: CDR1 SEHNR, CDR2 FQNEAQ (reference sequence). In nucleotides, the CDR3 is TGTGCCAGCAGCTTCGAGACAGGAAAACATAGCAATCAGCCCCAGCATTTT. Translating it yields CASSFETGKHSNQPQHF. The whole variable domain, filled in from reference TRBV7-9 and TRBJ1-5, reads DTGVSQNPRHKITKRGQNVTFRCDPISEHNRLYWYRQTLGQGPEFLTYFQNEAQLEKSRLLSDRFSAERPKGSFSTLEIQRTEQGDSAMYLCASSFETGKHSNQPQHFGDGTRLSIL.

The chain links TRBV19 to TRBJ2-1, with TRBD2 matching 8 bases. J lost 6 bases, V lost 5 bases, and 9 bases had no gene match. Germline lookup yields CDR1 LNHDA and CDR2 SQIVND (reference sequence). This CDR3 spans 15 amino acids. The CDR3 DNA sequence: TGTGCCAGTAGTGAGGGACTAGAGCTAGGCAATGAGCAGTTCTTC. This gives the protein CASSEGLELGNEQFF.

The V call is TRBV4-3, the J call TRBJ1-5; 9 nucleotides line up with TRBD1. The CDR3 sequence is 17 residues long. Looked up from germline, CDR1 is LGHNA and CDR2 is YSLEER. Losses at the gene ends were 0 bases for V and 5 bases for J; bases not matched to a gene: 8. CDR3 DNA: TGCGCCAGCAGCCAAGAGGCAGGGACAGGGACTTATCAGCCCCAGCATTTT. It specifies CASSQEAGTGTYQPQHF.

The rearrangement links TRBV5-6 to TRBJ2-7; TRBD1 aligns across 8 bases. V dropped 4 bases and J dropped 4; count of bases not matched to a gene: 7. This CDR3 is 14 amino acids long. The germline gives CDR1 SGHDT, CDR2 YYEEEE. The CDR3 bases are TGTGCCAGCAGCCCAGGACAGGGTGCTTACGAGCAGTACTTC. It specifies CASSPGQGAYEQYF.

The chain carries TRBV6-5 and TRBJ1-1; D is unclear. Looked up from germline, CDR1 is MNHEY and CDR2 is SVGAGI. With 2 bases removed from V and 4 bases from J, the gap between germline ends came to 11 bases. The CDR3 has 14 amino acids. CDR3 coding DNA: TGTGCCAGCAGTTACAAATCGGGTGGCACTGAAGCTTTCTTT. It is translated as CASSYKSGGTEAFF.

The chain couples TRBV28 to TRBJ2-4; 7 bases align to TRBD2. Germline CDR1 reads MDHEN; CDR2 reads SYDVKM. CDR3 length: 16 amino acids. Losses at the gene ends were 4 bases for V and 10 bases for J; bases not matched to a gene: 16. DNA of the CDR3: TGTGCCAGCAGTTCGCCCCCTTCGGGTAGCGGGCCGATTCAGTACTTC. This encodes CASSSPPSGSGPIQYF.

The sample holds one count of this clone. The chain uses TRBV29-1 and TRBJ1-2, with 9 bases aligning to TRBD1. This CDR3 has 12 amino acids. The trim removed 4 bases at V and 8 bases at J, leaving 5 bases unmatched. Germline V gene data show CDR1 as SQVTM and CDR2 as ANQGSEA. For the CDR3, the DNA is TGCAGCGTTGGGGACAGGGCATTCGGCTACACCTTC. Encoded protein: CSVGDRAFGYTF.

This clone was seen more than once but under ten times. The rearrangement links TRBV6-5 to TRBJ1-5, with D unclear. The germline V and J ends were trimmed by 6 bases and 2 bases, with 8 bases remaining between them. Per germline, CDR1 MNHEY and CDR2 SVGAGI. The CDR3 covers 13 residues. This chain's CDR3 is CASSSLGNQPQHF. The CDR3 DNA follows: TGTGCCAGCAGCTCTCTCGGCAATCAGCCCCAGCATTTT.

The chain employs TRBV6-6 and TRBJ1-1; unclear D gene. Germline CDR1 is MNHNY and CDR2 is SVGAGI (reference sequence). V lost 5 bases, J lost 6 bases, and 13 bases lay in between. The CDR3 has 13 residues. The DNA of the CDR3 is TGTGCCAGCAGTCCGCTCAACGGGGCTGAAGCTTTCTTT. Translating gives CASSPLNGAEAFF.

The gene calls are TRBV7-2 and TRBJ2-1; D uncertain. Between the trimmed V and J ends, which lost 4 bases and 7 bases, there was a span of 14 bases. This CDR3 spans 14 amino acids. Germline loops: CDR1 SGHTA, CDR2 FQGNSA. The chain's CDR3 is CASSSYGLANEQFF. The DNA of the CDR3 is TGTGCCAGCAGCTCCTATGGGCTGGCGAATGAGCAGTTCTTC.

The chain has TRBV5-4 and TRBJ1-1; perhaps TRBD1 as D (5 bases). Between the trimmed V and J ends, which lost 4 bases and 1 base, there was a span of 11 bases. The germline V gene encodes CDR1 SGHNT and CDR2 YYREEE (reference sequence). The CDR3 is made up of 14 amino acids. Written as DNA, the CDR3 is TGTGCCAGCAGCGAGGACACATCGAACACTGAAGCTTTCTTT. Translated, it gives CASSEDTSNTEAFF.

This clone was counted once. This chain links TRBV6-6 with TRBJ2-1, with TRBD1 matching 9 bases. CDR3 length equals 16 residues. Trimming at V came to 0 bases and at J to 3 bases, leaving 3 bases not matched to a gene. Germline assignment: CDR1 MNHNY and CDR2 SVGAGI (reference sequence). The CDR3 reads CASSYSPTGGYNEQFF. CDR3 DNA sequence: TGTGCCAGCAGTTACTCCCCGACAGGGGGCTACAATGAGCAGTTCTTC.

This sequence joins TRBV25-1 and TRBJ2-3; perhaps TRBD2 as D (6 bases). Trimming took 9 bases from V and 8 from J, leaving 21 bases between them. CDR3 length: 14 amino acids. Germline CDR1 MGHDK, CDR2 SYGVNS. The CDR3 spells CASRGTPVGVTQYF. CDR3 nucleotide sequence: TGTGCCAGTAGAGGGACTCCCGTTGGGGTTACGCAGTATTTT.

The chain couples TRBV28 to TRBJ2-2; D might be TRBD1 (6 bases). CDR3 length equals 16 residues. Germline CDR1 MDHEN, CDR2 SYDVKM. Trimming stripped 6 bases from V and 1 base from J, with 15 bases between. The CDR3 DNA follows: TGTGCCAGCAGCCTATCCGGCAGGGGGAACACCGGGGAGCTGTTTTTT. Translated, it gives CASSLSGRGNTGELFF. Based on the CDR3 plus reference TRBV28 and TRBJ2-2, the full variable domain is DVKVTQSSRYLVKRTGEKVFLECVQDMDHENMFWYRQDPGLGLRLIYFSYDVKMKEKGDIPEGYSVSREKKERFSLILESASTNQTSMYLCASSLSGRGNTGELFFGEGSRLTVL.

The chain links TRBV19 to TRBJ2-3, with 7 bases fitting TRBD2. V lost 2 bases and J lost 0; bases outside the gene matches: 5. Germline assignment: CDR1 LNHDA and CDR2 SQIVND (reference sequence). This CDR3 region has 16 residues. CDR3 sequence reads: CASSIRASGSTDTQYF. DNA for the CDR3: TGTGCCAGTAGTATAAGGGCTAGCGGAAGCACAGATACGCAGTATTTT.

This clone was recorded once. The chain has TRBV5-1 and TRBJ1-4; no reliable D call. The CDR3 totals 17 residues. Germline-derived CDR1 and CDR2 are SGHRS and YFSETQ. V was clipped by 1 base and J by 0 bases, with 13 bases between them. As DNA, the CDR3 is TGCGCCAGCAGCTTGTTCGGGATAGGCGCAACTAATGAAAAACTGTTTTTT. It is translated as CASSLFGIGATNEKLFF.

The J gene is TRBJ2-5, the V gene TRBV9, with TRBD2 identical over 15 bases. The CDR3 extends over 17 amino acids. The V gene's germline CDR1 is SGDLS and CDR2 YYNGEE. Germline trimming cut 4 bases from V and 1 base from J; bases unmatched to any gene: 5. The CDR3 coding sequence is TGTGCCAGCAGCCTTGGGACTAGCGGGAGGTTCCAAGAGACCCAGTACTTC. Translating gives CASSLGTSGRFQETQYF.

The chain uses TRBV6-6 and TRBJ1-1; 7 positions match TRBD1. The CDR3 covers 15 residues. CDR1 and CDR2 (germline): MNHNY, SVGAGI (reference sequence). Trimming cost V 5 bases and J 3 bases; bases outside gene matches: 9. The CDR3 region is CASSLRTGSDTEAFF. DNA of the CDR3: TGTGCCAGCAGTCTCCGGACAGGATCGGACACTGAAGCTTTCTTT.

The chain recombines TRBV11-2 with TRBJ2-7, with 12 nucleotides matching TRBD2. Germline loops: CDR1 SGHAT, CDR2 FQNNGV. The CDR3 is made up of 18 amino acids. Germline trimming cut 5 bases from V and 2 bases from J; bases unmatched to any gene: 13. The CDR3 region has the DNA TGTGCCAGCAGCCGGACTAGCGGGGCAAACCAAATCACCTACGAGCAGTACTTC. Its translation: CASSRTSGANQITYEQYF.

This clone appeared a single time. The rearrangement uses TRBV9 and TRBJ1-4; 8 bases align to TRBD1. In germline, CDR1 is SGDLS, CDR2 YYNGEE. This CDR3 region has 15 residues. V lost 3 bases to trimming and J lost 0 bases; unmatched junction nucleotides: 1. CDR3 in DNA: TGTGCCAGCAGCGCGGGACAGGCAACTAATGAAAAACTGTTTTTT. Translating it yields CASSAGQATNEKLFF.

This rearrangement joins TRBV10-1 to TRBJ2-1; D is possibly TRBD2 (6 bases). CDR3 length: 16 amino acids. Trimming shortened V by 7 bases and J by 5 bases, and 21 bases separated the two germline ends. Germline-derived CDR1 and CDR2 are WNHNN and SYGVQD (reference sequence). The CDR3 DNA follows: TGCGCCAGCATTTCTTTCCGGGACTGCGAAAACAATGAGCAGTTCTTC. It translates to CASISFRDCENNEQFF.

This clone has more than one count but fewer than ten. The chain is built from TRBV28 and TRBJ2-7; 8 nucleotides agree with TRBD1. The length of the CDR3 is 16 residues. With 3 bases clipped from V and 1 base from J, the junction kept 8 bases outside the gene matches. Germline V gene data show CDR1 as MDHEN and CDR2 as SYDVKM. The CDR3 DNA is TGTGCCAGCAGTTTGGGCAGGGGGCCGCTATCCTACGAGCAGTACTTC. It translates to CASSLGRGPLSYEQYF.

This sequence joins TRBV30 and TRBJ1-4; unclear D gene. The ends were cut back, 1 base at V and 3 bases at J, with 6 bases in the middle. The CDR3 contains 13 residues. Germline lookup yields CDR1 GTSNPN and CDR2 SVGIG (reference sequence). The CDR3 protein is CAWSGSSNEKLFF. The DNA of the CDR3 is TGTGCCTGGAGTGGTAGTTCTAATGAAAAACTGTTTTTT.

The chain is built from TRBV5-1 and TRBJ1-5; 8 bases match TRBD1. This CDR3 comprises 15 residues. V lost 0 bases and J lost 5; bases outside the gene matches: 4. Germline V gene lookup returns CDR1 SGHRS and CDR2 YFSETQ. The CDR3 loop reads CASSLGQGAHQPQHF. The CDR3 DNA follows: TGCGCCAGCAGCTTGGGGCAGGGGGCTCATCAGCCCCAGCATTTT.

The rearrangement joins TRBV6-5 to TRBJ2-1; 11 bases map to TRBD2. The CDR3 is 14 residues long. CDR1 and CDR2 (germline): MNHEY, SVGAGI. V shed 6 bases and J 4 bases; nucleotides not matched to a gene: 2. Written as DNA, the CDR3 is TGTGCCAGCAGCTTAGCGGGAGGGTACAATGAGCAGTTCTTC. Its translation is CASSLAGGYNEQFF.

The chain joins TRBV28 to TRBJ2-5; maybe TRBD1 (5 bases). The CDR3 length is 13 residues. Per germline, CDR1 MDHEN and CDR2 SYDVKM. V lost 5 bases and J lost 5, with 12 bases in between. The CDR3 nucleotides are TGTGCCAGCAGTGGGGCAGGTCGGGAGACCCAGTACTTC. Encoded protein: CASSGAGRETQYF.

On this clone: The junction and the germline gene differ at one end; a read error may be behind it. The rearrangement uses TRBV28 and TRBJ1-4, with unresolved D. The CDR3 totals 12 residues. Germline values: CDR1 MDHEN, CDR2 SYDVKM. The CDR3 coding sequence is TGTGCCAGCAGTCGTCTTGAGGAAAAGCTGTTTTTT. It translates to CASSRLEEKLFF.

The chain links TRBV29-1 to TRBJ2-7, with 10 bases that match TRBD2. Trimming cost V 6 bases and J 2 bases; bases outside gene matches: 4. Germline CDR1 reads SQVTM; CDR2 reads ANQGSEA. The CDR3 runs to 13 residues. The DNA of the CDR3 is TGCAGCGTCGAACTAGCGGGGACCTACGAGCAGTACTTC. This translates into CSVELAGTYEQYF.

V usage is TRBV7-8 and J usage is TRBJ2-1, with 9 nucleotides matching TRBD1. The CDR3 runs to 15 residues. Germline-derived CDR1 and CDR2 are SGHVS and FQNEAQ. J was trimmed by 6 bases and V by 5 bases; bases with no gene match: 8. The CDR3 region is CASSATGTGSNEQFF. CDR3 DNA sequence: TGTGCCAGCAGCGCGACCGGGACAGGGAGCAATGAGCAGTTCTTC.

The DNA of the CDR3 is TGCGCCAGCAGCTCAGGGGGTCATGGCTACACCTTC. Translating gives CASSSGGHGYTF. This sequence joins TRBV5-1 and TRBJ1-2, with 7 nucleotides matching TRBD1. CDR3 length: 12 amino acids. Germline CDR1 SGHRS, CDR2 YFSETQ. V shed 3 bases, J shed 6 bases, and the junction held 2 bases outside the gene matches.

The V gene is TRBV15, the J gene TRBJ2-5; maybe TRBD2 (6 bases). The assigned J gene may be wrong: the sequence end matches TRBJ2-7 better. The germline gives CDR1 LNHNV, CDR2 YYDKDF (reference sequence). CDR3 size: 14 residues. The CDR3 DNA reads as TGTGCCACCAGCAGACGGGAGATCCTCTACGAGCAGTACTTC. Its protein product is CATSRREILYEQYF.